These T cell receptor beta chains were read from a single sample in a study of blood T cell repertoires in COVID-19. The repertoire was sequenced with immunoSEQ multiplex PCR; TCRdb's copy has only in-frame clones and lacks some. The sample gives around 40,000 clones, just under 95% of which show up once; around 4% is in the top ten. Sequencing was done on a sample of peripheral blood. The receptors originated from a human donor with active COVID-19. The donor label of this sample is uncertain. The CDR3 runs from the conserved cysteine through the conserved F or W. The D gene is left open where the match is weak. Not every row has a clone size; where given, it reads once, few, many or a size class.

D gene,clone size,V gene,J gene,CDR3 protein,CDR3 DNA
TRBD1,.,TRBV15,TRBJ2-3,CATSRERDQGGGTDTQYF,TGTGCCACCAGCAGAGAAAGGGACCAAGGGGGCGGCACAGATACGCAGTATTTT
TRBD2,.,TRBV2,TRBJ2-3,CARDAGGGGTDTQYF,TGTGCCCGGGATGCGGGGGGAGGAGGCACAGATACGCAGTATTTT
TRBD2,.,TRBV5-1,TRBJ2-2,CASSPLAGAINTGELFF,TGCGCCAGCAGCCCGCTAGCGGGGGCGATAAACACCGGGGAGCTGTTTTTT
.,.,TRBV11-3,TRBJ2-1,CASSLETWNEQFF,TGTGCCAGCAGCTTAGAGACTTGGAATGAGCAGTTCTTC
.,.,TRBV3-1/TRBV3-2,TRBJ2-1,CASSQDYYNEQFF,TGTGCCAGCAGCCAAGACTACTACAATGAGCAGTTCTTC
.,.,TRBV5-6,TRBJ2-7,CASSRNTGSRLYF,TGTGCCAGCAGCCGAAACACAGGGTCTAGGTTGTACTTC
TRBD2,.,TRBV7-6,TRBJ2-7,CASSPKTSGGAYEQYF,TGTGCCAGCAGCCCAAAGACTAGCGGGGGGGCCTACGAGCAGTACTTC
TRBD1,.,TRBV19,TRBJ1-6,CASSTGVVNSPLHF,TGTGCCAGTAGCACAGGGGTGGTGAATTCACCCCTCCACTTT
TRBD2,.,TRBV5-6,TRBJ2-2,CASTTGGALLFF,TGTGCCAGCACGACCGGGGGGGCCTTACTGTTTTTT
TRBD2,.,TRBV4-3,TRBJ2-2,CASSQVSYSASGTGELFF,TGCGCCAGCAGCCAAGTGTCCTATTCGGCTAGCGGCACCGGGGAGCTGTTTTTT
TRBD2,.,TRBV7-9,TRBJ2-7,CASSFRLAGYEQYF,TGTGCCAGCAGCTTCCGACTAGCGGGCTACGAGCAGTACTTC
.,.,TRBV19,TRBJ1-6,CASSIGNSPLHF,TGTGCCAGTAGTATCGGGAATTCACCCCTCCACTTT
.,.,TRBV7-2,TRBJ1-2,CASSLNSYGYTF,TGTGCCAGCAGCTTAAACAGCTATGGCTACACCTTC
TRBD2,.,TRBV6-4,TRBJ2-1,CASSDYSAAGGGEQFF,TGTGCCAGCAGTGACTACTCGGCAGCGGGGGGTGGTGAGCAGTTCTTC
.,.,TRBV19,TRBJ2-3,CATPPGNTDTQYF,TGTGCCACCCCGCCAGGTAACACAGATACGCAGTATTTT
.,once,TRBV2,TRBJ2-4,CASSAPEGTKNIQYF,TGTGCCAGCAGTGCCCCTGAGGGAACCAAAAACATTCAGTACTTC
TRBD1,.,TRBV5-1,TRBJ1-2,CASKLDRTANYGYTF,TGCGCCAGCAAGTTGGACAGGACAGCTAACTATGGCTACACCTTC
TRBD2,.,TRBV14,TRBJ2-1,CASSQRLAGWDEQFF,TGTGCCAGCAGCCAACGGCTAGCGGGGTGGGATGAGCAGTTCTTC
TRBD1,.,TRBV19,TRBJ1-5,CASSIYLGTGLQPQHF,TGTGCCAGTAGTATCTACCTCGGGACAGGGTTGCAGCCCCAGCATTTT
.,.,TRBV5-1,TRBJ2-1,CASTRDGGESEQFF,TGCGCCAGCACCCGAGACGGAGGGGAGAGTGAGCAGTTCTTC
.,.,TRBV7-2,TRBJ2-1,CASRHNPGGSYNEQFF,TGTGCCAGCCGCCACAATCCAGGAGGCTCCTACAATGAGCAGTTCTTC
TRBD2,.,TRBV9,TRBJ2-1,CASSVLEGGGGSAFF,TGTGCCAGCAGCGTACTAGAGGGCGGTGGCGGGAGTGCGTTCTTC
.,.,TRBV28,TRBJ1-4,CASQGDRPNEKLFF,TGTGCCAGCCAGGGTGACAGACCGAATGAAAAACTGTTTTTT
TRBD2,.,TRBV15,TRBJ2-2,CATSRDLAAGELFF,TGTGCCACCAGCAGAGACCTAGCGGCCGGGGAGCTGTTTTTT
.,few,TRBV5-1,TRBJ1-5,CASSLARGDQPQHF,TGCGCCAGCAGCTTGGCCAGGGGTGATCAGCCCCAGCATTTT
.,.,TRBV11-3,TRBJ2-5,CASSLGSLEEETQYF,TGTGCCAGCAGCTTAGGGTCTCTGGAGGAAGAGACCCAGTACTTC
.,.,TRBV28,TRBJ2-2,CASSSTPKALASTGELFF,TGTGCCAGCAGTTCTACTCCAAAGGCTCTAGCATCAACCGGGGAGCTGTTTTTT
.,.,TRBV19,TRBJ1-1,CASSRQDLFSTEAFF,TGTGCCAGTAGTCGGCAGGATTTATTTAGCACTGAAGCTTTCTTT
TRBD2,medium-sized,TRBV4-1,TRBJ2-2,CASSQGLAVRAGELFF,TGCGCCAGCAGCCAAGGACTAGCGGTCCGCGCCGGGGAGCTGTTTTTT
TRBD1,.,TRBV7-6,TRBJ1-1,CASSSRTGEWGTEAFF,TGTGCCAGCAGCAGTAGGACAGGCGAATGGGGGACTGAAGCTTTCTTT
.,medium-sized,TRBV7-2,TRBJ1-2,CASSLASGVYGYTF,TGTGCCAGCAGCTTAGCGTCCGGGGTCTATGGCTACACCTTC
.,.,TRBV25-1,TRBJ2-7,CASPKQGLAEQYF,TGTGCCAGCCCTAAACAGGGCCTCGCCGAGCAGTACTTC
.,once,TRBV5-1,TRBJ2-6,CASSLGATGSGANVLTF,TGCGCCAGCAGCTTGGGGGCCACAGGGTCCGGGGCCAACGTCCTGACTTTC
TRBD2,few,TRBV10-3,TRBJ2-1,CAISESGLAEKSSYNEQFF,TGTGCCATCAGTGAGTCGGGTCTAGCGGAGAAGAGCTCCTACAATGAGCAGTTCTTC
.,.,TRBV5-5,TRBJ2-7,CASSLDSYLSSYEQYF,TGTGCCAGCAGCCTGGACAGCTATTTAAGCTCCTACGAGCAGTACTTC
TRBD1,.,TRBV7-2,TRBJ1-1,CASSPAPGQSLRGAFF,TGTGCCAGCAGCCCAGCCCCGGGACAGTCGCTAAGGGGAGCTTTCTTT
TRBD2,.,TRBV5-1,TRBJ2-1,CASSSGGLEQFF,TGCGCCAGCAGCTCGGGGGGTCTAGAGCAGTTCTTC
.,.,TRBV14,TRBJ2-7,CASQRQRPQPCYEQYF,TGTGCCAGCCAGAGACAGAGACCCCAACCCTGCTACGAGCAGTACTTC
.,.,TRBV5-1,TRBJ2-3,CASSARSGDTQYF,TGCGCCAGCAGCGCGCGGAGCGGAGATACGCAGTATTTT
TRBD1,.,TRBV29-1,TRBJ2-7,CSVGQGAYEQYF,TGCAGCGTTGGGCAGGGGGCCTACGAGCAGTACTTC